These 26 T cell receptor beta chains were all obtained from the same sample, sequenced in a study of T cell changes during pregnancy in multiple sclerosis. Assay: immunoSEQ multiplex PCR; the TCRdb copy retains only in-frame clones and omits some. The sample holds about 39,000 clones, around 93% seen once. The material sequenced was CD4+ T cells from peripheral blood mononuclear cells, taken after pregnancy. The receptor set was obtained from a female donor with multiple sclerosis, enrolled in a pregnancy study.

This clone was found once. The chain recombines TRBV7-2 with TRBJ1-6; weak D call: TRBD1 (6 bases). The V gene's germline CDR1 is SGHTA and CDR2 FQGNSA. Trimming shortened V by 5 bases and J by 8 bases, and 16 bases separated the two germline ends. The CDR3 spans 15 residues. As DNA, the CDR3 is TGTGCCAGCAGCCTCAAACAGGGTAGCGATTCACCCCTCCACTTT. As protein: CASSLKQGSDSPLHF.

The chain is built from TRBV27 and TRBJ1-3; D might be TRBD1 (5 bases). The germline V gene has CDR1 MNHEY and CDR2 SMNVEV (reference sequence). V lost 6 bases and J lost 2, with 14 bases in between. This CDR3 is 15 amino acids long. The CDR3 DNA sequence: TGTGCCAGCAGCCCTGCCAGGGTAACTGGAAACACCATATATTTT. It specifies CASSPARVTGNTIYF.

Written as DNA, the CDR3 is TGTGCCAGCAGCTTAGTCGGAGGGCACAGCTCTGGAAACACCATATATTTT. It yields the protein CASSLVGGHSSGNTIYF. The J gene is TRBJ1-3, the V gene TRBV7-2; D is ambiguous. Germline values: CDR1 SGHTA, CDR2 FQGNSA. V lost 1 base and J lost 0, with 13 bases in between. The CDR3 has 17 residues.

This clone has more than one count but fewer than ten. J is TRBJ2-1 and V is TRBV6-6, with 8 bases lining up with TRBD1. CDR3 length: 14 amino acids. The germline V gene has CDR1 MNHNY and CDR2 SVGAGI (reference sequence). V trimming: 5 bases; J trimming: 5 bases; junction bases outside the gene matches: 5. Written as DNA, the CDR3 is TGTGCCAGCAGTAGAGGACAGGGTAACAATGAGCAGTTCTTC. Its translation: CASSRGQGNNEQFF.

V gene TRBV6-5 combines with J gene TRBJ2-1, with D possibly TRBD2 on 5 matching bases. The CDR3 totals 15 residues. Trimming removed 2 bases at V and 5 bases at J, with 13 bases between. Germline CDR1 reads MNHEY; CDR2 reads SVGAGI. The CDR3 loop reads CASSYMRVTNNEQFF. The CDR3 coding sequence is TGTGCCAGCAGTTACATGCGGGTGACCAACAATGAGCAGTTCTTC.

The chain recombines TRBV11-2 with TRBJ1-1; tentative D call: TRBD1 (6 bases). This CDR3 contains 15 residues. Germline CDR1 reads SGHAT; CDR2 reads FQNNGV. The V end lost 4 bases, the J end lost 1 base, and 13 bases lay between the germline ends. CDR3 protein: CASSSWGQRNTEAFF. In DNA form, the CDR3 reads TGTGCCAGCAGCTCCTGGGGACAAAGGAACACTGAAGCTTTCTTT. Using reference TRBV11-2 and TRBJ1-1 for the parts outside the CDR3, the full variable domain is EAGVAQSPRYKIIEKRQSVAFWCNPISGHATLYWYQQILGQGPKLLIQFQNNGVVDDSQLPKDRFSAERLKGVDSTLKIQPAKLEDSAVYLCASSSWGQRNTEAFFGQGTRLTVV.

The V gene is TRBV19, the J gene TRBJ1-2; D is uncertain. Trimming took off 2 bases at V and 4 bases at J, with 17 bases between the two ends. The CDR3 covers 16 residues. The germline V gene encodes CDR1 LNHDA and CDR2 SQIVND (reference sequence). The CDR3 is CASSIRSRRIIYGYTF. CDR3 in DNA: TGTGCCAGTAGTATAAGGTCCAGGAGGATTATCTATGGCTACACCTTC.

This chain joins TRBV2 and TRBJ1-1; D unresolved. CDR3 length equals 14 residues. V was shortened by 4 bases and J by 6 bases, with 15 bases between the two germline ends. Per germline, CDR1 SNHLY and CDR2 FYNNEI. The CDR3 sequence is CASSGVRDGAEAFF. The DNA for the CDR3 is TGTGCCAGCAGTGGAGTTCGGGATGGGGCTGAAGCTTTCTTT.

The CDR3 sequence: CASSTGLETQYF. For the CDR3, the DNA is TGTGCCAGTAGTACAGGGCTGGAGACCCAGTACTTC. The genes are TRBV19 and TRBJ2-5, with D possibly matching TRBD1 (5 bases). The CDR3 has 12 residues. The V end lost 4 bases, the J end lost 5 bases, and 8 bases lay between the germline ends. CDR1 is LNHDA, CDR2 SQIVND, per germline (reference sequence).

The V call is TRBV19, the J call TRBJ1-1; the D gene is possibly TRBD1 (6 bases). The CDR3 length is 13 residues. Germline CDR1 is LNHDA and CDR2 is SQIVND (reference sequence). Trimming took off 3 bases at V and 6 bases at J, with 11 bases between the two ends. The CDR3 loop reads CASSIIQGPEAFF. The CDR3 region has the DNA TGTGCCAGTAGTATTATACAGGGTCCTGAAGCTTTCTTT.

This clone was found a few times. The chain carries TRBV27 and TRBJ2-7; 7 positions match TRBD1. The CDR3 is made up of 12 amino acids. The trim removed 8 bases at V and 6 bases at J, leaving 7 bases unmatched. Germline lookup yields CDR1 MNHEY and CDR2 SMNVEV (reference sequence). The CDR3 DNA reads TGTGCCAGCGGATACAGGGGCGGCGAGCAGTACTTC. Translating gives CASGYRGGEQYF.

This chain joins TRBV11-2 and TRBJ2-1; 11 bases match TRBD1. The ends lost 2 bases at V and 7 bases at J; junction bases unmatched: 7. The germline V gene has CDR1 SGHAT and CDR2 FQNNGV. CDR3 size: 16 residues. The CDR3 DNA reads TGTGCCAGCAGCTTATATGCGGGACAGGGGGTTAATGAGCAGTTCTTC. Amino acid sequence: CASSLYAGQGVNEQFF.

The gene calls are TRBV15 and TRBJ2-4; TRBD1 might be the D (6 bases). The CDR3 spans 15 residues. Germline lookup yields CDR1 LNHNV and CDR2 YYDKDF (reference sequence). V was cut by 5 bases and J by 0 bases, with 11 bases left in between. CDR3 sequence (DNA): TGTGCCACCAGCCACAGGGAACTAGCCAAAAACATTCAGTACTTC. Encoded protein: CATSHRELAKNIQYF.

The chain has TRBV19 and TRBJ2-7; TRBD2 matches at 8 bases. Trimming cost V 5 bases and J 9 bases; bases outside gene matches: 18. The CDR3 consists of 16 residues. Looked up from germline, CDR1 is LNHDA and CDR2 is SQIVND (reference sequence). For the CDR3, the DNA is TGTGCCAGTAGTGCCGAACCGGGACTAGGTATCTCTGGGCAGTACTTC. Translating gives CASSAEPGLGISGQYF.

This clone was counted a few times. This rearrangement joins TRBV7-9 to TRBJ1-1, with 8 bases lining up with TRBD1. Germline values: CDR1 SEHNR, CDR2 FQNEAQ (reference sequence). The CDR3 loop spans 14 amino acids. With V trimmed by 5 bases and J by 4 bases, 6 bases remained unmatched. CDR3 in DNA: TGTGCCAGCAGCGGGGACAGGTGGGGCACTGAAGCTTTCTTT. Its protein product is CASSGDRWGTEAFF.

The rearrangement links TRBV28 to TRBJ1-5; 8 bases are shared with TRBD1. The CDR3 loop spans 15 amino acids. Germline loops: CDR1 MDHEN, CDR2 SYDVKM. V dropped 4 bases and J dropped 0; count of bases not matched to a gene: 2. DNA of the CDR3: TGTGCCAGCAGTTCAGGGGGCAGTAGCAATCAGCCCCAGCATTTT. Translated, it gives CASSSGGSSNQPQHF.

V is TRBV29-1 and J is TRBJ2-7; D may be TRBD1 (6 bases). The CDR3 length is 11 residues. The V and J ends lost 4 bases and 3 bases respectively, with 7 bases between them. Looked up from germline, CDR1 is SQVTM and CDR2 is ANQGSEA. The CDR3 loop is CSVAGVYEQYF. CDR3 in DNA: TGCAGCGTTGCAGGGGTCTACGAGCAGTACTTC.

V gene TRBV2 combines with J gene TRBJ2-7; perhaps TRBD1 as D (5 bases). V was cut by 5 bases and J by 5 bases, with 19 bases left in between. CDR3 length equals 15 residues. Germline CDR1 reads SNHLY; CDR2 reads FYNNEI. The CDR3 here is CASSIDSITYHEQYF. The CDR3 DNA is TGTGCCAGCAGTATTGACAGTATAACGTACCACGAGCAGTACTTC.

In its sample, this clone was seen once. The V call is TRBV19, the J call TRBJ1-1; unclear D gene. V was trimmed by 2 bases and J by 2 bases, leaving 12 bases between them. The CDR3 has 15 amino acids. CDR1 and CDR2 (germline): LNHDA, SQIVND (reference sequence). CDR3 bases: TGTGCCAGTAGTATAACGGGGATGCGAAACACTGAAGCTTTCTTT. Its translation is CASSITGMRNTEAFF. Looking up the rest from reference TRBV19 and TRBJ1-1 gives the full variable domain: DGGITQSPKYLFRKEGQNVTLSCEQNLNHDAMYWYRQDPGQGLRLIYYSQIVNDFQKGDIAEGYSVSREKKESFPLTVTSAQKNPTAFYLCASSITGMRNTEAFFGQGTRLTVV.

V gene TRBV6-5 combines with J gene TRBJ2-7, with D possibly TRBD2 on 5 matching bases. Trimming pared 6 bases from V and 2 bases from J, leaving 14 bases between. Germline V lookup: CDR1 MNHEY, CDR2 SVGAGI. The CDR3 is made up of 14 amino acids. The CDR3 here is CASRQTISTYEQYF. The CDR3 DNA reads TGTGCCAGCAGACAGACTATTTCCACCTACGAGCAGTACTTC.

This chain links TRBV6-6 with TRBJ2-3, with 7 bases identical to TRBD2. J was trimmed by 4 bases and V by 0 bases; bases with no gene match: 4. The CDR3 length is 15 residues. Germline V gene sequence: CDR1 MNHNY, CDR2 SVGAGI (reference sequence). The CDR3 DNA follows: TGTGCCAGCAGTTACTCGGAGCGGGGCGCAGATACGCAGTATTTT. This sequence encodes CASSYSERGADTQYF.

The CDR3 sequence: CASSLVEGLLSGANVLTF. For the CDR3, the DNA is TGTGCCAGCAGCTTAGTCGAGGGCCTCCTCTCTGGGGCCAACGTCCTGACTTTC. V gene TRBV7-9 combines with J gene TRBJ2-6, with D perhaps TRBD2 (5 bases). V was clipped by 1 base and J by 0 bases, with 13 bases between them. Per the germline V gene, CDR1 is SEHNR and CDR2 is FQNEAQ (reference sequence). The CDR3 length is 18 residues.

The chain has TRBV7-3 and TRBJ2-7; D may be TRBD1 (5 bases). Germline CDR1 SGHTA, CDR2 FQGTGA. Trimming left V 4 bases short and J 0 bases short, with 10 bases between. The CDR3 length is 14 residues. Here the CDR3 DNA reads TGTGCCAGCAGCTCCGACAGATACTCCTACGAGCAGTACTTC. Translation: CASSSDRYSYEQYF.

The chain couples TRBV4-2 to TRBJ2-3; maybe TRBD1 (7 bases). V shed 0 bases and J shed 6 bases, with 13 bases lying between them. This CDR3 spans 15 amino acids. CDR1 is LGHNA and CDR2 is YNFKEQ in the germline V gene. CDR3 bases: TGTGCCAGCAGCCAAGATGGAGGGGGCCAGGATACGCAGTATTTT. This gives the protein CASSQDGGGQDTQYF.

V and J are TRBV6-4 and TRBJ2-3; D uncertain. Trimming took 2 bases from V and 4 from J, leaving 13 bases between them. Per germline, CDR1 MRHNA and CDR2 SNTAGT. The CDR3 length is 15 residues. The CDR3 loop is CASSDPLELPDTQYF. Written as DNA, the CDR3 is TGTGCCAGCAGTGACCCACTCGAGCTCCCAGATACGCAGTATTTT.

The chain joins TRBV7-6 to TRBJ2-1, with 8 nucleotides matching TRBD1. Germline V gene sequence: CDR1 SGHVS, CDR2 FNYEAQ. This CDR3 spans 14 amino acids. V dropped 5 bases and J dropped 7; count of bases not matched to a gene: 7. CDR3 nucleotides: TGTGCCAGCAGCCCTTCGGACAGGGCGAATGAGCAGTTCTTC. Translating gives CASSPSDRANEQFF.